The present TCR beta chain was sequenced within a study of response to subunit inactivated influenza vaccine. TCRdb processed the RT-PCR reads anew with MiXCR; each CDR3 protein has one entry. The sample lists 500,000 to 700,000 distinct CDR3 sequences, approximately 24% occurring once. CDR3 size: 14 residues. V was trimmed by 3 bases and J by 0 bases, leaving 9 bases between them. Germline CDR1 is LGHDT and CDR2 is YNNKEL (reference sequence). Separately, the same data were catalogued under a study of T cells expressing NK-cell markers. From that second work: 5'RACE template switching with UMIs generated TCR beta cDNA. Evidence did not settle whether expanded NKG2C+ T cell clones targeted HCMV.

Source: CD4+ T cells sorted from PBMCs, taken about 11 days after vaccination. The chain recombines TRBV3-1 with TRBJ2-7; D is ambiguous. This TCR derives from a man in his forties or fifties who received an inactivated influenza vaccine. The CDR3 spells CASSQQQSSYEQYF. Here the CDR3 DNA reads TGTGCCAGCAGCCAGCAACAGAGCTCCTACGAGCAGTACTTC.